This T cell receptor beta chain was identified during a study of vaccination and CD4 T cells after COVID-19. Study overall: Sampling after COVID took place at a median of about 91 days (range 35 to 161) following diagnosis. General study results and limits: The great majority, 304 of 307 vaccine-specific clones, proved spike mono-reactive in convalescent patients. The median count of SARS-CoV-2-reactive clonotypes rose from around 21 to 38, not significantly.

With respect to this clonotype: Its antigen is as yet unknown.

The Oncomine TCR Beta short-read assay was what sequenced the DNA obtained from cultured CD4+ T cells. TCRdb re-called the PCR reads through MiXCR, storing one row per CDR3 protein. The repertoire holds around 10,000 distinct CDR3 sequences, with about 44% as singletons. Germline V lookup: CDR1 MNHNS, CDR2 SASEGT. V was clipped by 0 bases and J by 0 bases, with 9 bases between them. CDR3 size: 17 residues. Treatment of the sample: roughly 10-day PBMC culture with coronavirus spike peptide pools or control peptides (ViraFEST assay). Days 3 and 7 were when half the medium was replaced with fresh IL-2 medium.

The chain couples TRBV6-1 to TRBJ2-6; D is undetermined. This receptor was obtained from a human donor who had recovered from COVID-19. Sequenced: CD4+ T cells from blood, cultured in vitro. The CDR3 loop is CASSEAWSSSGANVLTF. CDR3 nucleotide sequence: TGTGCCAGCAGTGAAGCTTGGTCCAGCTCTGGGGCCAACGTCCTGACTTTC.